What follows are 27 T cell receptor beta chains derived from one specimen sequenced in a study of blood T cell repertoires in COVID-19. Some clones are missing from TCRdb's copy, which holds only in-frame ones; the method was immunoSEQ multiplex PCR. The table shows around 260,000 clones, with around four fifths occurring only once. The sample taken for sequencing was peripheral blood. The receptors were gathered from a man aged 60-69 years with acute or convalescent COVID-19.

The J gene is TRBJ2-7, the V gene TRBV3-1 (or the pseudogene TRBV3-2), with D unresolved. CDR3 length: 14 amino acids. Germline lookup yields CDR1 LGHDT and CDR2 YNNKEL (reference sequence). Trimming took 4 bases from V and 2 from J, leaving 12 bases between them. CDR3 sequence: CASSRGHTTYEQYF. As DNA, the CDR3 is TGTGCCAGCAGCCGAGGCCACACAACCTACGAGCAGTACTTC.

The chain is built from TRBV10-1 and TRBJ2-1, with 11 nucleotides matching TRBD2. V lost 3 bases, J lost 4 bases, and 5 bases stayed unmatched. The CDR3 is 16 residues long. Germline CDR1 and CDR2: WNHNN and SYGVQD (reference sequence). The CDR3: CASSDASGGLYNEQFF. In DNA, the CDR3 is TGCGCCAGCAGTGATGCTAGCGGGGGGCTTTACAATGAGCAGTTCTTC.

This chain connects TRBV10-3 to TRBJ1-2; D perhaps matches TRBD1 (5 bases). Germline CDR1 ENHRY, CDR2 SYGVKD. The CDR3 totals 13 residues. V shed 11 bases and J shed 0 bases, with 13 bases lying between them. CDR3 in amino acids: CARSWDSNYGYTF. The CDR3 region has the DNA TGTGCCCGCAGTTGGGACTCTAACTATGGCTACACCTTC.

This chain joins TRBV19 and TRBJ1-2; TRBD1 agrees at 9 bases. Germline V gene data show CDR1 as LNHDA and CDR2 as SQIVND (reference sequence). J gave up 6 bases and V 7 bases, and 12 bases lay outside the gene matches. The CDR3 totals 15 residues. The CDR3 here is CASNPQGAILHGYTF. The CDR3 DNA sequence: TGTGCCAGTAATCCACAGGGGGCGATATTGCATGGCTACACCTTC. The full variable domain, with the rest looked up from reference TRBV19 and TRBJ1-2, is DGGITQSPKYLFRKEGQNVTLSCEQNLNHDAMYWYRQDPGQGLRLIYYSQIVNDFQKGDIAEGYSVSREKKESFPLTVTSAQKNPTAFYLCASNPQGAILHGYTFGSGTRLTVV.

The DNA of the CDR3 is TGTGCCAGCAGCCAAGCAGGGGGTAGGGTGGAGCTGTTTTTT. Its protein is CASSQAGGRVELFF. The chain recombines TRBV3-1 (or the pseudogene TRBV3-2) with TRBJ2-2, with 7 bases identical to TRBD1. There are 14 residues in the CDR3. Germline lookup yields CDR1 LGHDT and CDR2 YNNKEL (reference sequence). J gave up 10 bases and V 1 base, and 6 bases lay outside the gene matches.

This clone was counted a few times. This rearrangement joins TRBV11-2 to TRBJ2-7; 7 bases agree with TRBD2. Per germline, CDR1 SGHAT and CDR2 FQNNGV. V shed 5 bases and J 3 bases; nucleotides not matched to a gene: 13. The CDR3 extends over 16 amino acids. The CDR3 region is CASSPKLDPGGYEQYF. The CDR3 bases are TGTGCCAGCAGCCCCAAATTAGACCCGGGGGGCTACGAGCAGTACTTC.

This clone was seen a few times. The V call is TRBV5-8, the J call TRBJ2-7; tentative D call: TRBD2 (5 bases). The CDR3 has 14 residues. Germline CDR1 is SGHTS and CDR2 is YDEGEE. Trimming cost V 4 bases and J 2 bases, with 13 bases left between them. The CDR3 DNA sequence: TGTGCCAGCAGCCTACCGGGATATGCCTACGAGCAGTACTTC. Residues: CASSLPGYAYEQYF.

This chain uses TRBV29-1 with TRBJ2-1, with D maybe TRBD1 (5 bases). The CDR3 is 15 amino acids. Trimming removed 3 bases from V and 4 bases from J, with 16 bases in between. The germline V gene has CDR1 SQVTM and CDR2 ANQGSEA. The CDR3 region is CSVELGRILYNEQFF. The DNA for the CDR3 is TGCAGCGTTGAGTTGGGGCGGATCCTTTACAATGAGCAGTTCTTC.

The chain carries TRBV24-1 and TRBJ2-2; no reliable D call. The germline V gene has CDR1 KGHDR and CDR2 SFDVKD. Trimming pared 3 bases from V and 6 bases from J, leaving 13 bases between. The CDR3 extends over 15 amino acids. The CDR3 protein is CATSDPALNAGELFF. DNA of the CDR3: TGTGCCACCAGTGATCCCGCACTGAATGCCGGGGAGCTGTTTTTT.

In this sample, this clone turned up a few times. This chain connects TRBV20-1 to TRBJ1-1, with a tentative D call TRBD1 (5 bases). CDR3 length: 11 amino acids. Germline lookup yields CDR1 DFQATT and CDR2 SNEGSKA (reference sequence). Trimming took off 3 bases at V and 5 bases at J, with 7 bases between the two ends. CDR3 residues: CSARKGTEAFF. The DNA for the CDR3 is TGCAGTGCTAGGAAGGGGACTGAAGCTTTCTTT.

The genes are TRBV7-6 and TRBJ2-2; possibly TRBD2 for D (5 bases). Trimming took off 2 bases at V and 4 bases at J, with 8 bases between the two ends. The CDR3 has 14 residues. CDR1 SGHVS and CDR2 FNYEAQ come from the germline V gene. The CDR3 region is CASSLTSGTGELFF. The CDR3 nucleotides read TGTGCCAGCAGCTTAACCAGCGGCACCGGGGAGCTGTTTTTT.

J is TRBJ1-1 and V is TRBV12-5; unclear D gene. V was trimmed by 5 bases and J by 6 bases, leaving 10 bases between them. The CDR3 is 12 amino acids. CDR1 is LGHNT and CDR2 is FRNRAP in the germline V gene. The CDR3 DNA reads as TGTGCTAGTGGTCCCACGGGGTCTGAAGCTTTCTTT. Amino acid sequence: CASGPTGSEAFF.

The V and J genes are TRBV28 and TRBJ2-1, with 9 bases lining up with TRBD2. Germline CDR1 and CDR2: MDHEN and SYDVKM. CDR3 length: 17 amino acids. V lost 5 bases to trimming and J lost 6 bases; unmatched junction nucleotides: 14. The CDR3 here is CASSTPGLAGVRNEQFF. The CDR3 bases are TGTGCCAGCAGTACTCCGGGACTAGCTGGGGTCCGCAATGAGCAGTTCTTC.

The V and J genes are TRBV29-1 and TRBJ1-5, with D unresolved. Germline V gives CDR1 SQVTM, CDR2 ANQGSEA. Trimming cost V 6 bases and J 7 bases, with 16 bases left between them. The CDR3 consists of 13 residues. This chain's CDR3 is CSVGPGVGQPQHF. CDR3 nucleotides: TGCAGCGTGGGTCCGGGAGTAGGGCAGCCCCAGCATTTT.

V usage is TRBV5-4 and J usage is TRBJ2-7, with 10 bases identical to TRBD2. The germline V gene encodes CDR1 SGHNT and CDR2 YYREEE (reference sequence). The CDR3 is made up of 15 amino acids. Trimming at V came to 4 bases and at J to 5 bases, leaving 9 bases not matched to a gene. The CDR3 DNA reads TGTGCCAGCAGCCGAACTAGCGGGGTCAGGGACGAGCAGTACTTC. Protein product: CASSRTSGVRDEQYF.

This clone was recorded a few times. The chain employs TRBV10-3 and TRBJ2-5; 12 bases line up with TRBD2. This CDR3 has 16 residues. Germline CDR1 is ENHRY and CDR2 is SYGVKD. J was trimmed by 5 bases and V by 5 bases; bases with no gene match: 9. The CDR3 DNA reads TGTGCCATCAGTCCCTCTAGCGGGGGGGCCAGTGAGACCCAGTACTTC. Its protein product is CAISPSSGGASETQYF.

V and J are TRBV14 and TRBJ2-1, with unresolved D. CDR1 and CDR2 (germline): SGHDN, FVKESK. Between the trimmed V and J ends, which lost 0 bases and 9 bases, there was a span of 15 bases. The CDR3 is 15 residues long. CDR3 DNA: TGTGCCAGCAGCCAAGATCGGAGTTTAAGTGTTGAGCAGTTCTTC. Translating it yields CASSQDRSLSVEQFF. The entire variable domain, with the rest obtained from reference TRBV14 and TRBJ2-1, is as follows: EAGVTQFPSHSVIEKGQTVTLRCDPISGHDNLYWYRRVMGKEIKFLLHFVKESKQDESGMPNNRFLAERTGGTYSTLKVQPAELEDSGVYFCASSQDRSLSVEQFFGPGTRLTVL.

This rearrangement joins TRBV3-1 (or the pseudogene TRBV3-2) to TRBJ1-2, with TRBD1 identical over 7 bases. The trim removed 1 base at V and 10 bases at J, leaving 9 bases unmatched. In germline, CDR1 is LGHDT, CDR2 YNNKEL (reference sequence). The CDR3 has 14 amino acids. As DNA, the CDR3 is TGTGCCAGCAGCCAAGGGGCAGGGGGTTCGGACTACACCTTC. It is translated as CASSQGAGGSDYTF.

This chain joins TRBV12-3 or TRBV12-4 and TRBJ1-5; D remains ambiguous. This CDR3 has 13 residues. Trimming cost V 2 bases and J 4 bases, with 6 bases left between them. For the CDR3, the DNA is TGTGCCAGCAGTTTATTCGGGAATCAGCCCCAGCATTTT. Translating it yields CASSLFGNQPQHF.

The V and J genes are TRBV28 and TRBJ2-1; D is undetermined. This CDR3 has 12 amino acids. Germline V gene sequence: CDR1 MDHEN, CDR2 SYDVKM. Trimming stripped 5 bases from V and 6 bases from J, with 8 bases between. The CDR3 nucleotides are TGTGCCAGCAGTATATACAGCAATGAGCAGTTCTTC. Residues: CASSIYSNEQFF.

CDR3 loop: CASSSSGTGLNTEAFF. The DNA for the CDR3 is TGTGCCAGCAGTTCCTCCGGGACAGGGCTGAACACTGAAGCTTTCTTT. J is TRBJ1-1 and V is TRBV28; TRBD1 aligns across 9 bases. V lost 4 bases and J lost 0; bases outside the gene matches: 6. The CDR3 has 16 residues. From germline, CDR1 is MDHEN and CDR2 SYDVKM.

This chain links TRBV12-3 or TRBV12-4 with TRBJ1-6; 8 nucleotides line up with TRBD1. The CDR3 spans 13 residues. V was pared by 4 bases and J by 9 bases, with 2 bases of the junction left unmatched. The CDR3 coding sequence is TGTGCCAGCAGTTCCAGGGGGCTTTCACCCCTCCACTTT. Amino acid sequence: CASSSRGLSPLHF.

The chain employs TRBV3-1 (or the pseudogene TRBV3-2) and TRBJ1-4; D is perhaps TRBD1 (5 bases). This CDR3 comprises 16 residues. The germline V gene encodes CDR1 LGHDT and CDR2 YNNKEL (reference sequence). Trimming shortened V by 1 base and J by 0 bases, and 9 bases separated the two germline ends. The DNA for the CDR3 is TGTGCCAGCAGCCAAGCACTGACAGCAACTAATGAAAAACTGTTTTTT. Translation: CASSQALTATNEKLFF.

The gene calls are TRBV6-5 and TRBJ1-5, with 9 bases identical to TRBD1. The CDR3 totals 15 residues. CDR1 MNHEY and CDR2 SVGAGI come from the germline V gene. V lost 5 bases, J lost 0 bases, and 2 bases stayed unmatched. CDR3 bases: TGTGCCAGCAGTCTGACAGGGGGTAGCAATCAGCCCCAGCATTTT. Translating gives CASSLTGGSNQPQHF.

This chain uses TRBV9 with TRBJ1-1; 8 positions match TRBD1. This CDR3 comprises 17 residues. CDR1 and CDR2 (germline): SGDLS, YYNGEE. With 4 bases clipped from V and 1 base from J, the junction kept 12 bases outside the gene matches. In DNA, the CDR3 is TGTGCCAGCAGCCAGCTACGATTAGGACAGGGGAACACTGAAGCTTTCTTT. This sequence encodes CASSQLRLGQGNTEAFF. The full variable domain, completed using reference TRBV9 and TRBJ1-1, is DSGVTQTPKHLITATGQRVTLRCSPRSGDLSVYWYQQSLDQGLQFLIQYYNGEERAKGNILERFSAQQFPDLHSELNLSSLELGDSALYFCASSQLRLGQGNTEAFFGQGTRLTVV.

This chain links TRBV7-3 with TRBJ1-1; D perhaps matches TRBD1 (5 bases). The CDR3 length is 13 residues. The V and J ends lost 8 bases and 1 base respectively, with 11 bases between them. The germline CDR1 and CDR2 sequences are SGHTA and FQGTGA. CDR3 loop: CASGIQGNTEAFF. The CDR3 DNA is TGTGCCAGCGGAATCCAGGGGAACACTGAAGCTTTCTTT.

J is TRBJ2-7 and V is TRBV29-1, with 7 bases aligning to TRBD1. The CDR3 is made up of 12 amino acids. The germline gives CDR1 SQVTM, CDR2 ANQGSEA. With 5 bases clipped from V and 5 bases from J, the junction kept 6 bases outside the gene matches. The CDR3 DNA reads as TGCAGCGTTATACAGGGGATCCACGAGCAGTACTTC. Encoded protein: CSVIQGIHEQYF.